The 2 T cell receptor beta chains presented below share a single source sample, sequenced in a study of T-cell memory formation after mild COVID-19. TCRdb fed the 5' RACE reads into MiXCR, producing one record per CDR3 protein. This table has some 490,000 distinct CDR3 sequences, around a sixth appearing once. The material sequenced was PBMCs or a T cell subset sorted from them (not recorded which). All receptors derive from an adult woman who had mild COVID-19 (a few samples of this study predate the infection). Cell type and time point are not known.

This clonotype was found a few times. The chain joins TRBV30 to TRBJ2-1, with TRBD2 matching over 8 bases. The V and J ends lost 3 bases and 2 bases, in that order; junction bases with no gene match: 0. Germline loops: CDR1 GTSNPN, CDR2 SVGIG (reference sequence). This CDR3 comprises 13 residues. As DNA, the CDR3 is TGTGCCTGGAGGGGACTAGCCTACAATGAGCAGTTCTTC. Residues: CAWRGLAYNEQFF. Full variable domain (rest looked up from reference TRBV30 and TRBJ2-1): SQTIHQWPATLVQPVGSPLSLECTVEGTSNPNLYWYRQAAGRGLQLLFYSVGIGQISSEVPQNLSASRPQDRQFILSSKKLLLSDSGFYLCAWRGLAYNEQFFGPGTRLTVL.

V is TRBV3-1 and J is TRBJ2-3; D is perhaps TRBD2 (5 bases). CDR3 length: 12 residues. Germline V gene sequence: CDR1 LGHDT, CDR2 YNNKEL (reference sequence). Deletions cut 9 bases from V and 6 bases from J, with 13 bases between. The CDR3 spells CASRRSRDTQYF. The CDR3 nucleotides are TGTGCCAGTCGGAGGTCCAGGGATACGCAGTATTTT.